This TCR beta chain was captured by sequencing in a study of T cell responses to AZD1222 COVID-19 vaccine. Assay used: immunoSEQ multiplex PCR; TCRdb lists only in-frame clones, some missing. This sample has more than 95,000 clones, with 80% to 90% found just once. Germline V gene sequence: CDR1 SQVTM, CDR2 ANQGSEA. The CDR3 is 12 residues long. V lost 8 bases and J 4 bases, leaving 14 bases between the germline ends. Study-level results: The donor cohort was predominantly white British with a female majority, and clonal diversity may have been underestimated. The CD4 TCRs associated with vaccination extended across spike and predominated at 160-218 and 743-854.

Notes on this clone: What it binds is unknown.

This TCR was recovered from an adult in good health. The sample in question was peripheral blood, obtained on day 0 of MenACWY control vaccination. The chain recombines TRBV29-1 with TRBJ2-5; D is perhaps TRBD1 or TRBD2 (6 bases each). CDR3 region: CSTGRRGETQYF. In DNA, the CDR3 is TGCAGCACAGGGAGGCGAGGAGAGACCCAGTACTTC. Variable domain in full (rest from reference TRBV29-1 and TRBJ2-5): SAVISQKPSRDICQRGTSLTIQCQVDSQVTMMFWYRQQPGQSLTLIATANQGSEATYESGFVIDKFPISRPNLTFSTLTVSNMSPEDSSIYLCSTGRRGETQYFGPGTRLLVL.